The 3 T cell receptor beta chains below were found in one sample sequenced in a study of identifying expanded T cells in peripheral blood. Data came from immunoSEQ multiplex PCR; TCRdb stores just in-frame clones and leaves some out. The sample lists tens of thousands of clones; around 89% were seen once. Sequences were obtained from blood. The receptors here all came from a person between 18 and 70 years old in good health.

The chain joins TRBV5-4 to TRBJ1-1, with a tentative D call TRBD1 (5 bases). Trimming pared 4 bases from V and 3 bases from J, leaving 16 bases between. Per the germline V gene, CDR1 is SGHNT and CDR2 is YYREEE (reference sequence). The CDR3 contains 15 residues. The CDR3 spells CASSLGGAWDTEAFF. CDR3 sequence (DNA): TGTGCCAGCAGCCTGGGAGGGGCTTGGGACACTGAAGCTTTCTTT. Together with reference TRBV5-4 and TRBJ1-1, the CDR3 gives the full variable domain: ETGVTQSPTHLIKTRGQQVTLRCSSQSGHNTVSWYQQALGQGPQFIFQYYREEENGRGNFPPRFSGLQFPNYSSELNVNALELDDSALYLCASSLGGAWDTEAFFGQGTRLTVV.

This clone was seen more than once but under ten times. This chain connects TRBV6-1 to TRBJ2-7; unclear D gene. V lost 8 bases and J 3 bases, leaving 8 bases between the germline ends. In germline, CDR1 is MNHNS, CDR2 SASEGT. This CDR3 has 11 residues. The CDR3 DNA follows: TGTGCCAGCCGGCACAGCTACGAGCAGTACTTC. Amino acids: CASRHSYEQYF.

The V call is TRBV12-5, the J call TRBJ2-3; 7 bases fit TRBD1. Germline lookup yields CDR1 LGHNT and CDR2 FRNRAP. Trimming at V came to 5 bases and at J to 0 bases, leaving 2 bases not matched to a gene. There are 14 residues in the CDR3. CDR3 loop: CASGLGQSTDTQYF. CDR3 sequence (DNA): TGTGCTAGTGGTCTGGGACAGAGCACAGATACGCAGTATTTT.